A selection of T cell receptor beta chains follows, all from one sample in a study of blood T cell repertoires in COVID-19. Produced via immunoSEQ multiplex PCR; TCRdb's table is partial and in-frame only. Counted here are about 260,000 clones, 87% occurring once; the ten biggest clones make up roughly 1.6%. The specimen sequenced was peripheral blood. The origin of the receptors is a middle-aged woman who had recovered from COVID-19. CDR3s include the opening cysteine and the closing phenylalanine or tryptophan. Each record gives: CDR3 protein, J gene, V gene.

CASSLTAGTVQETQYF TRBJ2-5 TRBV5-1
CASSRRAYEQYF TRBJ2-7 TRBV12-3/TRBV12-4
CASSPDRGYGYTF TRBJ1-2 TRBV5-1
CASSWTGGYGYTF TRBJ1-2 TRBV28
CASSYSIPGSPHEQYF TRBJ2-7 TRBV6-5
CASSPNQGTKQPQHF TRBJ1-5 TRBV18
CASTTFRVMNEQYF TRBJ2-7 TRBV6-5
CASSFEVQGAFF TRBJ1-1 TRBV5-4
CASSVAHRTGGTEAFF TRBJ1-1 TRBV9
CASSSDAGESHGYTF TRBJ1-2 TRBV5-1
CASSVGVAGGPYNEQFF TRBJ2-1 TRBV9
CASSQPGAYLYNYGYTF TRBJ1-2 TRBV4-1
CASSVDRGYYEQYF TRBJ2-7 TRBV5-5
CAISEFRGVAEQYF TRBJ2-7 TRBV10-3
CASSQDSSYTEAFF TRBJ1-1 TRBV4-1
CASRPGQGAGANVLTF TRBJ2-6 TRBV2
CASSSGQGASYNEQFF TRBJ2-1 TRBV5-1
CASSYGTEGGTEAFF TRBJ1-1 TRBV5-5
CASSYRSGNSPLHF TRBJ1-6 TRBV27
CASKVGGNTGELFF TRBJ2-2 TRBV19
CAWKGLAGGAGELFF TRBJ2-2 TRBV30
CASSLGTVNYGYTF TRBJ1-2 TRBV7-9
CASSPTRGGQETQYF TRBJ2-5 TRBV18
CASSQWTREETQYF TRBJ2-5 TRBV7-9
CASSLVAGHSGNTIYF TRBJ1-3 TRBV5-1
CASRSGTGVPEAFF TRBJ1-1 TRBV19
CASRRGLETDTQYF TRBJ2-3 TRBV7-9
CASTRDGGNYEQYF TRBJ2-7 TRBV19
CASSLFQGYGYTF TRBJ1-2 TRBV7-9
CASSPSTGGSGNTIYF TRBJ1-3 TRBV3-1/TRBV3-2
CASSPGQSFREQYF TRBJ2-7 TRBV5-1
CASSHPPTSTNTEAFF TRBJ1-1 TRBV4-1
CASSPRGQGVYEQYF TRBJ2-7 TRBV5-1
CASSGQLSNQPQHF TRBJ1-5 TRBV11-2
CASSQELPRDEQFF TRBJ2-1 TRBV14
CATSRDWQGFGYTF TRBJ1-2 TRBV15
CASSLGQGSNQPQHF TRBJ1-5 TRBV2
CASSSGQGRNQPQHF TRBJ1-5 TRBV7-2
CASSQEQGAGWQPQHF TRBJ1-5 TRBV7-8
CASSQADRVWYGYTF TRBJ1-2 TRBV4-1
CASSNRDRVILTQYF TRBJ2-5 TRBV7-8